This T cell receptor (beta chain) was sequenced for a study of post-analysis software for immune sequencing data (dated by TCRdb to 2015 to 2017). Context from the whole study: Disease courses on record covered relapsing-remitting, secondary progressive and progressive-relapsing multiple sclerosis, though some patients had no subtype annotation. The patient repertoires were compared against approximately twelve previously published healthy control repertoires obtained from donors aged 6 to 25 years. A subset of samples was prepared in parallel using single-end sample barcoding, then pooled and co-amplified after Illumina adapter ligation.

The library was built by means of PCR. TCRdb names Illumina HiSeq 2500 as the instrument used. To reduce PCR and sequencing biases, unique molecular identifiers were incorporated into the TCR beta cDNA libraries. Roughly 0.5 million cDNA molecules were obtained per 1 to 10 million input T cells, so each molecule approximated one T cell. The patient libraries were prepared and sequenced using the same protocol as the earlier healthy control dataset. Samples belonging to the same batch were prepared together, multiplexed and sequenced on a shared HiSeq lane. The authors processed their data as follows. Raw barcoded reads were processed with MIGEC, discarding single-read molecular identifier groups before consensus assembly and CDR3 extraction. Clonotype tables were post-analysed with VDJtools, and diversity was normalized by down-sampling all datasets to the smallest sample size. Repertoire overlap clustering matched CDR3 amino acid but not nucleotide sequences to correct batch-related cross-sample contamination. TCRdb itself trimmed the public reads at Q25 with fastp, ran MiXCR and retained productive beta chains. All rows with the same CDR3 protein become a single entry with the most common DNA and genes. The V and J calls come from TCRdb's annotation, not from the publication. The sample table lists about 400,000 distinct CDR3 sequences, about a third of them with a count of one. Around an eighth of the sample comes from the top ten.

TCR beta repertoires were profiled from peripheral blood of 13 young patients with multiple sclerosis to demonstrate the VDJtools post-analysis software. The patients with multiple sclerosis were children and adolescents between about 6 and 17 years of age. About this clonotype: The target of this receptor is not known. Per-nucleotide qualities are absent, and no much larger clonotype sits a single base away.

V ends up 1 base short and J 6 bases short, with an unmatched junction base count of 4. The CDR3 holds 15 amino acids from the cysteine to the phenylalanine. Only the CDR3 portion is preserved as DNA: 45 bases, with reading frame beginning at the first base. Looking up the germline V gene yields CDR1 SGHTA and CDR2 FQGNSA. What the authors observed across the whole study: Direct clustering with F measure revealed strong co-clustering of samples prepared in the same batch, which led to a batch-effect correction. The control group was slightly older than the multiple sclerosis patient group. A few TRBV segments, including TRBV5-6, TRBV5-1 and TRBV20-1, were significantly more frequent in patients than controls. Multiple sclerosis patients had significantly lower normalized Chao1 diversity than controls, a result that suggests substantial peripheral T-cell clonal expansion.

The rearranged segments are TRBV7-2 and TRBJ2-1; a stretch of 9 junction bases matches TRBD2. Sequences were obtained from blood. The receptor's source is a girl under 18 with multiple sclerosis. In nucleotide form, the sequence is TGTGCCAGCAGCTTAGTCGGCGGGGGGGCCAATGAGCAGTTCTTC. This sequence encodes CASSLVGGGANEQFF.